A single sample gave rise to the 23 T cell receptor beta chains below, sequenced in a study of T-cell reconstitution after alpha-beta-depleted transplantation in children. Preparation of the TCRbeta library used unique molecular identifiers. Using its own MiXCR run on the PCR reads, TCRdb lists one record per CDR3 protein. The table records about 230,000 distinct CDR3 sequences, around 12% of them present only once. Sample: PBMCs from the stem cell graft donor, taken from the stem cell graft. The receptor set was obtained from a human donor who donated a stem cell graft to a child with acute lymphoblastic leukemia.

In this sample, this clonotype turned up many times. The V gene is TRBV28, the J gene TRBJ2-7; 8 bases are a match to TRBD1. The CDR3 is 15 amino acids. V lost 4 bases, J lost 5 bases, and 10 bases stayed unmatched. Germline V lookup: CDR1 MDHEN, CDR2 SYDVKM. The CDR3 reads CASSYPQTGAHEQYF. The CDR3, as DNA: TGTGCCAGCAGTTACCCTCAGACAGGGGCCCACGAGCAGTACTTC.

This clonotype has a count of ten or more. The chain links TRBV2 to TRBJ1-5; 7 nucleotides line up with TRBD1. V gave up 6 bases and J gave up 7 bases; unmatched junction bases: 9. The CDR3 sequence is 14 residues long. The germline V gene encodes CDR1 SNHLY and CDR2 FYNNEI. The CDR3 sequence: CASSVRQGRQPQHF. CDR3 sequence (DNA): TGTGCCAGCAGCGTCCGACAGGGAAGACAGCCCCAGCATTTT.

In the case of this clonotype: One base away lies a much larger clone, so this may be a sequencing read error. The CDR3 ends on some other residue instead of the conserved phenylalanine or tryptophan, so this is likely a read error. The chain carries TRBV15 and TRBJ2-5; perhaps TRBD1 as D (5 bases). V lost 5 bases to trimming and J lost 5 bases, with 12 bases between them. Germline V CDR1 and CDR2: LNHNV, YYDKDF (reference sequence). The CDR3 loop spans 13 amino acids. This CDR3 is CATSGRRAETQYL. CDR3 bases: TGTGCCACCAGCGGTCGCAGGGCGGAGACCCAGTACTTA.

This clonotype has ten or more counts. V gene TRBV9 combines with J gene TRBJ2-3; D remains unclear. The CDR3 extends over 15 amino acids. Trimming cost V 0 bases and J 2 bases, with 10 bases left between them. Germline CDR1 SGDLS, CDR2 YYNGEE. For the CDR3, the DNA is TGTGCCAGCAGCGTAGCCGTCGGAGACACAGATACGCAGTATTTT. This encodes CASSVAVGDTDTQYF.

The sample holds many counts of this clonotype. The CDR3 spells CSVGWSTNEKLFF. As DNA, the CDR3 is TGCAGCGTTGGATGGTCAACTAATGAAAAACTGTTTTTT. The chain has TRBV29-1 and TRBJ1-4; D remains unclear. In germline, CDR1 is SQVTM, CDR2 ANQGSEA. There are 13 residues in the CDR3. The V end lost 4 bases, the J end lost 0 bases, and 6 bases lay between the germline ends.

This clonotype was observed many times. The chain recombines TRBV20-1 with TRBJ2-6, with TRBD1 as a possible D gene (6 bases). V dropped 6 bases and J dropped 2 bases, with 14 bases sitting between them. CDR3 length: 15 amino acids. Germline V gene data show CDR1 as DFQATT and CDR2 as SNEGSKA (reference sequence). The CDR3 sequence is CSAQGHRAGANVLTF. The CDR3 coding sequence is TGCAGTGCACAGGGCCATCGGGCTGGGGCCAACGTCCTGACTTTC.

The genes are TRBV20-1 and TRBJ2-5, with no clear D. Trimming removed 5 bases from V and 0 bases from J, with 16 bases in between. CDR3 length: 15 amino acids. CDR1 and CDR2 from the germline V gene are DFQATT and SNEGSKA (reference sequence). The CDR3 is CSAGPNTWYQETQYF. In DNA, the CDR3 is TGCAGTGCTGGGCCGAACACTTGGTACCAAGAGACCCAGTACTTC.

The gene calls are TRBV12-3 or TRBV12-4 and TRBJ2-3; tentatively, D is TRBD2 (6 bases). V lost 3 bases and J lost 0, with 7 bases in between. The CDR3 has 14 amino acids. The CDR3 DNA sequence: TGTGCCAGCAGTTTTCGGGAGAGCACAGATACGCAGTATTTT. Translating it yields CASSFRESTDTQYF.

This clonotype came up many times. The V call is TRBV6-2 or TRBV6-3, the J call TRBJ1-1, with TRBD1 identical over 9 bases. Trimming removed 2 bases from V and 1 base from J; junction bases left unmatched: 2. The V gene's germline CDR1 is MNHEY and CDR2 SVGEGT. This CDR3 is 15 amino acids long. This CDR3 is CASSYRGQGNTEAFF. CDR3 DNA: TGTGCCAGCAGTTACAGGGGACAGGGGAACACTGAAGCTTTCTTT.

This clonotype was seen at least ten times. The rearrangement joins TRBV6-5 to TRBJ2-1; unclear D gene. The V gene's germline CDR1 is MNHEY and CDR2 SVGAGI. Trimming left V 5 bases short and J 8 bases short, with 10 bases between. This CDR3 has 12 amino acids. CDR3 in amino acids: CASSTRPDEQFF. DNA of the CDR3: TGTGCCAGCAGTACCCGACCCGATGAGCAGTTCTTC.

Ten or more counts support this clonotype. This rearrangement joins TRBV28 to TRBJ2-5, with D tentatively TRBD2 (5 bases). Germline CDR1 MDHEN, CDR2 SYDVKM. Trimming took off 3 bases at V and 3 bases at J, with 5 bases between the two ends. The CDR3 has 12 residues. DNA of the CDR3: TGTGCCAGCAGTTTCGGGGAAGAGACCCAGTACTTC. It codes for CASSFGEETQYF.

This CDR3 reads CASSLGSGASGYTF. The CDR3 DNA is TGTGCCAGCAGCTTGGGTTCTGGGGCGTCTGGCTACACCTTC. This chain uses TRBV11-2 with TRBJ1-2; TRBD1 might be the D (5 bases). Per germline, CDR1 SGHAT and CDR2 FQNNGV. V lost 3 bases to trimming and J lost 7 bases, with 15 bases between them. The CDR3 is made up of 14 amino acids.

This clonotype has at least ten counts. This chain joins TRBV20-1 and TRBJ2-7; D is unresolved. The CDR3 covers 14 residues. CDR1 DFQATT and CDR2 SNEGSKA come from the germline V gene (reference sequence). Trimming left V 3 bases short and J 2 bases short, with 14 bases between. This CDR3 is CSASASGRTYEQYF. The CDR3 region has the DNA TGCAGTGCTAGTGCTTCCGGACGGACCTACGAGCAGTACTTC.

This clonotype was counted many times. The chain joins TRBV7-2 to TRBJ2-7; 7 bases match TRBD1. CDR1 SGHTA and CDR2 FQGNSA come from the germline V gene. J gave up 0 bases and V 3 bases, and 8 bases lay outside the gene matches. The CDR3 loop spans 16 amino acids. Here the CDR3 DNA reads TGTGCCAGCAGCTTGTGGACAGGTCCGACCTCCTACGAGCAGTACTTC. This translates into CASSLWTGPTSYEQYF. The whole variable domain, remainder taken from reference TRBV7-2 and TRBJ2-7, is GAGVSQSPSNKVTEKGKDVELRCDPISGHTALYWYRQSLGQGLEFLIYFQGNSAPDKSGLPSDRFSAERTGGSVSTLTIQRTQQEDSAVYLCASSLWTGPTSYEQYFGPGTRLTVT.

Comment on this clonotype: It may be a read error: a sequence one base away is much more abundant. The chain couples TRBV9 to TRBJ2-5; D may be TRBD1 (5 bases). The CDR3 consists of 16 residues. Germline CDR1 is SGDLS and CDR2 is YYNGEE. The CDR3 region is CASSVEGQRYQETQNF. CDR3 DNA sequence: TGTGCCAGCAGCGTAGAGGGGCAGAGGTACCAAGAGACCCAGAACTTC. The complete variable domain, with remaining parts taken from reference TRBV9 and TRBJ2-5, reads DSGVTQTPKHLITATGQRVTLRCSPRSGDLSVYWYQQSLDQGLQFLIQYYNGEERAKGNILERFSAQQFPDLHSELNLSSLELGDSALYFCASSVEGQRYQETQNFGPGTRLLVL.

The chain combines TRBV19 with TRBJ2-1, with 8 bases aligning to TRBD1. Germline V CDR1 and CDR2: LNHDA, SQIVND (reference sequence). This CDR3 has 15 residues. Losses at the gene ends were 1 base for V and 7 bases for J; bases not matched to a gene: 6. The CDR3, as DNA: TGTGCCAGTAGTATAGGCACAGGGGGTGTTAATGAGCAGTTCTTC. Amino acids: CASSIGTGGVNEQFF.

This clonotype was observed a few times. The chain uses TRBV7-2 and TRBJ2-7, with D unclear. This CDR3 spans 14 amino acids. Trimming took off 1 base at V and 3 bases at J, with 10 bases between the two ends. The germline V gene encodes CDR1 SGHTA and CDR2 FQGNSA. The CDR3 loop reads CASSLGPLYYEQYF. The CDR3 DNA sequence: TGTGCCAGCAGCTTAGGGCCACTCTACTACGAGCAGTACTTC.

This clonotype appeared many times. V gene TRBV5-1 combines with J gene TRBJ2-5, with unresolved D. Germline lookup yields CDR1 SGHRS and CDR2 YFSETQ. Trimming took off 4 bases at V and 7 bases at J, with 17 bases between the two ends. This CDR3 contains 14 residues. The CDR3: CASSPERAAGTQYF. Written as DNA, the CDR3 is TGCGCCAGCAGCCCCGAACGGGCTGCAGGGACCCAGTACTTC.

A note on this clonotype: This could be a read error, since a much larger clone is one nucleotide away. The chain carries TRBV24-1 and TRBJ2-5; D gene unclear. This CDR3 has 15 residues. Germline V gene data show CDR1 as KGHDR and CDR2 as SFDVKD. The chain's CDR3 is CATIDLSDLQETQYF. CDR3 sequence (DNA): TGTGCCACCATTGATTTATCAGATTTACAAGAGACCCAGTACTTC.

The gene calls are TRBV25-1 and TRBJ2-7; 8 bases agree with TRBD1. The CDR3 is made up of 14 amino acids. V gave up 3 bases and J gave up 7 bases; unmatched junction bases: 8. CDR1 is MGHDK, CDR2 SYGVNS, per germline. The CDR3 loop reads CASSDRQGAREQYF. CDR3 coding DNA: TGTGCCAGCAGTGATAGGCAGGGGGCGAGGGAGCAGTACTTC.

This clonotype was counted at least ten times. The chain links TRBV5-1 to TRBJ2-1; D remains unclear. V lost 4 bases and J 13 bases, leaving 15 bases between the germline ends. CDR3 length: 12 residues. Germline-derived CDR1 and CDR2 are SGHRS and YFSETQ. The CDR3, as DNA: TGCGCCAGCAGCCAAAACGGTCTGGAACAGTTCTTC. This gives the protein CASSQNGLEQFF.

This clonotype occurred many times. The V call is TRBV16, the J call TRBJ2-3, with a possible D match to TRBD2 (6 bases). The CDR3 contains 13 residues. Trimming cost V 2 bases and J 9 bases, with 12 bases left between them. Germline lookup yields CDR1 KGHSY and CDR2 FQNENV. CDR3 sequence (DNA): TGTGCCAGCAGCCAAGACAATGCGGGAACGCAGTATTTT. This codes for CASSQDNAGTQYF. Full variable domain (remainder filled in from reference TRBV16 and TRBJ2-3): GEEVAQTPKHLVRGEGQKAKLYCAPIKGHSYVFWYQQVLKNEFKFLISFQNENVFDETGMPKERFSAKCLPNSPCSLEIQATKLEDSAVYFCASSQDNAGTQYFGPGTRLTVL.

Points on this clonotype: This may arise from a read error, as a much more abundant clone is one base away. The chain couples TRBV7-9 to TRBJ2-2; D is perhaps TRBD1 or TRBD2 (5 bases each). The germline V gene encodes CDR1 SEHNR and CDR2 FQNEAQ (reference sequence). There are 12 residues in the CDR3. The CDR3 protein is CASRGRTGEPFF. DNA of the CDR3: TGTGCCAGCAGGGGACGAACCGGGGAGCCGTTTTTT.